These 25 T cell receptor beta chains came from one sample sequenced in a study of blood T cells in healthy people across ages. Primed by a sample-barcoded 5' primer and a J-beta primer mix, a second PCR proceeded for 7 to 11 cycles. MiXCR, run by TCRdb on the 5' RACE reads, gives a single entry per CDR3 protein. Here the sample spans roughly 1.5 million distinct CDR3 sequences, less than 45% being singletons. The material sequenced was blood. These receptors originate from a woman younger than 30 in good health.

The chain is built from TRBV6-5 and TRBJ1-6; D gene unclear. Between the trimmed V and J ends, which lost 0 bases and 5 bases, there was a span of 11 bases. This CDR3 is 16 amino acids long. The germline gives CDR1 MNHEY, CDR2 SVGAGI. Written as DNA, the CDR3 is TGTGCCAGCAGTTACTCGTGGGCTTCTCATAATTCACCCCTCCACTTT. Translating gives CASSYSWASHNSPLHF.

This clonotype was observed a few times. The chain is built from TRBV20-1 and TRBJ2-3, with unresolved D. The CDR3 is made up of 13 amino acids. Trimming shortened V by 5 bases and J by 0 bases, and 9 bases separated the two germline ends. Germline V gene lookup returns CDR1 DFQATT and CDR2 SNEGSKA (reference sequence). CDR3: CSAFYGSTDTQYF. CDR3 in DNA: TGCAGTGCTTTCTACGGGAGCACAGATACGCAGTATTTT.

A few counts support this clonotype. V and J are TRBV4-3 and TRBJ1-2; TRBD1 might be the D (6 bases). CDR1 is LGHNA, CDR2 YSLEER, per germline. The CDR3 covers 13 residues. Between the trimmed V and J ends, which lost 0 bases and 7 bases, there was a span of 9 bases. CDR3 in DNA: TGCGCCAGCAGCCAAGAAGGGGGGCTTGGCTACACCTTC. This gives the protein CASSQEGGLGYTF.

The chain couples TRBV12-3 or TRBV12-4 to TRBJ2-5; D is possibly TRBD2 (6 bases). CDR3 size: 16 residues. Trimming took off 5 bases at V and 1 base at J, with 17 bases between the two ends. In nucleotides, the CDR3 is TGTGCCAGCAGTCCCCCACCGGGACTGCGCCAAGAGACCCAGTACTTC. Amino acid sequence: CASSPPPGLRQETQYF.

This clonotype was observed a handful of times. A much larger clone lies one base from this, so it may be a read error. The chain carries TRBV7-3 and TRBJ2-5; 13 bases are a match to TRBD2. Germline values: CDR1 SGHTA, CDR2 FQGTGA. This CDR3 has 17 amino acids. With 2 bases clipped from V and 11 bases from J, the junction kept 14 bases outside the gene matches. CDR3 protein: CASSLSGLAGERNEQYF. The DNA of the CDR3 is TGTGCCAGCAGCTTATCAGGACTAGCGGGAGAGAGGAATGAGCAGTACTTC.

The gene calls are TRBV7-6 and TRBJ2-5, with D perhaps matching TRBD2 (5 bases). The length of the CDR3 is 13 residues. Per germline, CDR1 SGHVS and CDR2 FNYEAQ. Trimming stripped 5 bases from V and 11 bases from J, with 18 bases between. The CDR3 DNA reads TGTGCCAGCAGCCTCTATCTAGCCGATGAGCAGTACTTC. This gives the protein CASSLYLADEQYF.

The chain joins TRBV11-2 to TRBJ1-6, with a tentative D call TRBD1 (5 bases). CDR1 is SGHAT, CDR2 FQNNGV, per germline. The V gene lost 8 bases and the J gene lost 13 bases, with 18 bases spanning the gap. The CDR3 loop spans 13 amino acids. The CDR3, as DNA: TGTGCCAGCCGACCGGTGGGGACTCACCCCCTCCACTTT. Translated, it gives CASRPVGTHPLHF.

The V gene is TRBV28, the J gene TRBJ2-7; D gene uncertain. Trimming cost V 3 bases and J 0 bases, with 18 bases left between them. CDR3 length: 17 residues. CDR1 is MDHEN, CDR2 SYDVKM, per germline. Written as DNA, the CDR3 is TGTGCCAGCAGTTTGAGTCTCGGCGGCTGGCTCTCCTACGAGCAGTACTTC. This sequence encodes CASSLSLGGWLSYEQYF.

This clonotype has a handful of counts. The gene calls are TRBV6-5 and TRBJ1-2; D not resolved. There are 12 residues in the CDR3. Trimming cost V 7 bases and J 7 bases, with 13 bases left between them. Germline V lookup: CDR1 MNHEY, CDR2 SVGAGI. The CDR3 is CASTNSLIGYTF. The CDR3 DNA reads as TGTGCCAGCACCAACTCCCTTATTGGCTACACCTTC.

With regard to this clonotype: This may stem from a read error, because a much larger clone lies one nucleotide away. The chain has TRBV7-2 and TRBJ2-7; D not resolved. The V and J ends lost 5 bases and 7 bases respectively, with 21 bases between them. This CDR3 spans 15 amino acids. Germline V gene data show CDR1 as SGHTA and CDR2 as FQGNSA. Here the CDR3 DNA reads TGTGCCAGCAGCATAAGAGACACCAACCTCTGGGAGCAGTACTTC. It is translated as CASSIRDTNLWEQYF.

As to this clonotype: With a much larger clone just one base away, this may be a read error. The rearrangement uses TRBV27 and TRBJ2-3, with D perhaps matching TRBD1 (6 bases). This CDR3 has 13 amino acids. The germline CDR1 and CDR2 sequences are MNHEY and SMNVEV (reference sequence). This CDR3 reads CASSFVRTDAQYF. CDR3 nucleotide sequence: TGTGCCAGCAGTTTTGTCCGGACAGATGCGCAGTATTTT.

The chain employs TRBV7-2 and TRBJ2-3; D perhaps matches TRBD2 (6 bases). The CDR3 length is 16 residues. Trimming removed 2 bases from V and 1 base from J, with 13 bases in between. CDR1 is SGHTA, CDR2 FQGNSA, per germline. The CDR3 region has the DNA TGTGCCAGCAGCTTACGGGGACTGGGGGGCACAGATACGCAGTATTTT. Its translation is CASSLRGLGGTDTQYF.

This clonotype has just a few counts. The chain couples TRBV12-3 or TRBV12-4 to TRBJ2-3, with 7 bases lining up with TRBD1. The CDR3 is 14 residues long. The J segment lost 4 bases and the V segment lost 5 bases, leaving 6 bases of the junction unmatched. CDR3 residues: CASSLTGSPDTQYF. CDR3 coding DNA: TGTGCCAGCAGTCTGACAGGGTCCCCAGATACGCAGTATTTT.

The chain recombines TRBV4-2 with TRBJ1-2; D remains ambiguous. There are 13 residues in the CDR3. Between the trimmed V and J ends, which lost 0 bases and 4 bases, there was a span of 6 bases. Per the germline V gene, CDR1 is LGHNA and CDR2 is YNFKEQ. The CDR3 loop reads CASSQDKVYGYTF. DNA for the CDR3: TGTGCCAGCAGCCAAGATAAGGTCTATGGCTACACCTTC.

This clonotype has a handful of counts. The J gene is TRBJ1-1, the V gene TRBV29-1; D might be TRBD1 (6 bases). This CDR3 is 15 amino acids long. Deletions cut 5 bases from V and 0 bases from J, with 16 bases between. The germline V gene has CDR1 SQVTM and CDR2 ANQGSEA. The CDR3 sequence: CSVKGGWGMNTEAFF. For the CDR3, the DNA is TGCAGCGTTAAAGGGGGGTGGGGGATGAACACTGAAGCTTTCTTT.

J is TRBJ2-7 and V is TRBV12-3 or TRBV12-4, with D perhaps matching TRBD1 (5 bases). V shed 2 bases and J shed 9 bases, with 20 bases lying between them. CDR3 length equals 15 residues. CDR3 coding DNA: TGTGCCAGCAGTTTATTTCGCAGGGAAATACGCGGGCAGTACTTC. Amino acid sequence: CASSLFRREIRGQYF.

The J gene is TRBJ1-2, the V gene TRBV12-3 or TRBV12-4; weak D call: TRBD1 (5 bases). CDR3 size: 17 residues. V gave up 5 bases and J gave up 4 bases, with 23 bases separating them. The CDR3 is CASSPRDPAVRGYGYTF. CDR3 nucleotides: TGTGCCAGCAGTCCACGGGACCCTGCCGTTAGGGGCTATGGCTACACCTTC.

This clonotype was counted a few times. The chain couples TRBV5-1 to TRBJ1-4; 11 positions match TRBD1. Per germline, CDR1 SGHRS and CDR2 YFSETQ. V lost 3 bases to trimming and J lost 7 bases; unmatched junction nucleotides: 2. The CDR3 extends over 14 amino acids. The CDR3 DNA is TGCGCCAGCAGCTCGGACAGGGGGCCTGAAAAACTGTTTTTT. Translating gives CASSSDRGPEKLFF.

This sequence joins TRBV18 and TRBJ2-2; TRBD1 agrees at 7 bases. Germline loops: CDR1 KGHSH, CDR2 LQKENI. The CDR3 consists of 18 residues. With 6 bases clipped from V and 2 bases from J, the junction kept 15 bases outside the gene matches. As DNA, the CDR3 is TGTGCCAGCTCTTTCAGGGGACAGCAGTTAATTAACACCGGGGAGCTGTTTTTT. Translated, it gives CASSFRGQQLINTGELFF.

This clonotype turned up a few times. The chain uses TRBV4-3 and TRBJ2-7, with D possibly being TRBD1 or TRBD2 (5 bases each). CDR3 length: 16 amino acids. The germline V gene has CDR1 LGHNA and CDR2 YSLEER. V lost 2 bases to trimming and J lost 3 bases, with 17 bases between them. The CDR3 loop is CASSQHRDGRFYEQYF. CDR3 nucleotide sequence: TGCGCCAGCAGCCAACACCGGGACGGAAGATTCTACGAGCAGTACTTC.

The CDR3 coding sequence is TGTGCCAGCAGGGCGACCGGGACAGGGTACGAAAAACTGTTTTTT. Its protein is CASRATGTGYEKLFF. V usage is TRBV6-6 and J usage is TRBJ1-4; 9 nucleotides match TRBD1. The length of the CDR3 is 15 residues. The trim removed 6 bases at V and 8 bases at J, leaving 10 bases unmatched. Germline-derived CDR1 and CDR2 are MNHNY and SVGAGI (reference sequence).

The genes are TRBV3-1 and TRBJ1-2, with D perhaps matching TRBD1 (6 bases). Between the trimmed V and J ends, which lost 4 bases and 0 bases, there was a span of 12 bases. There are 15 residues in the CDR3. Germline V gene lookup returns CDR1 LGHDT and CDR2 YNNKEL (reference sequence). CDR3 bases: TGTGCCAGCAGCCGATCGGACAGCCCTAACTATGGCTACACCTTC. Encoded protein: CASSRSDSPNYGYTF.

V is TRBV4-2 and J is TRBJ2-1; D tentatively reads TRBD1 or TRBD2 (5 bases each). CDR3 length: 17 residues. Trimming removed 2 bases from V and 2 bases from J, with 16 bases in between. The germline V gene encodes CDR1 LGHNA and CDR2 YNFKEQ. The CDR3: CASSQNILSGPYNEQFF. In DNA form, the CDR3 reads TGTGCCAGCAGCCAAAATATCCTGTCGGGGCCCTACAATGAGCAGTTCTTC.

This clonotype was found a few times. The chain joins TRBV7-2 to TRBJ1-2; D is unclear. Germline V gene data show CDR1 as SGHTA and CDR2 as FQGNSA. The CDR3 runs 17 residues. Deletions cut 1 base from V and 4 bases from J, with 19 bases between. The CDR3 sequence: CASSLGGTGSSVYGYTF. Written as DNA, the CDR3 is TGTGCCAGCAGCTTAGGGGGAACGGGTAGCTCGGTCTATGGCTACACCTTC.

The chain uses TRBV7-9 and TRBJ2-2; maybe TRBD1 (5 bases). The CDR3 totals 15 residues. Between the trimmed V and J ends, which lost 6 bases and 4 bases, there was a span of 15 bases. The V gene's germline CDR1 is SEHNR and CDR2 FQNEAQ (reference sequence). Here the CDR3 reads CASRSTGQLTGELFF. CDR3 sequence (DNA): TGTGCCAGCAGGAGTACAGGACAACTCACCGGGGAGCTGTTTTTT. The full variable domain, its missing parts supplied by reference TRBV7-9 and TRBJ2-2, is DTGVSQNPRHKITKRGQNVTFRCDPISEHNRLYWYRQTLGQGPEFLTYFQNEAQLEKSRLLSDRFSAERPKGSFSTLEIQRTEQGDSAMYLCASRSTGQLTGELFFGEGSRLTVL.